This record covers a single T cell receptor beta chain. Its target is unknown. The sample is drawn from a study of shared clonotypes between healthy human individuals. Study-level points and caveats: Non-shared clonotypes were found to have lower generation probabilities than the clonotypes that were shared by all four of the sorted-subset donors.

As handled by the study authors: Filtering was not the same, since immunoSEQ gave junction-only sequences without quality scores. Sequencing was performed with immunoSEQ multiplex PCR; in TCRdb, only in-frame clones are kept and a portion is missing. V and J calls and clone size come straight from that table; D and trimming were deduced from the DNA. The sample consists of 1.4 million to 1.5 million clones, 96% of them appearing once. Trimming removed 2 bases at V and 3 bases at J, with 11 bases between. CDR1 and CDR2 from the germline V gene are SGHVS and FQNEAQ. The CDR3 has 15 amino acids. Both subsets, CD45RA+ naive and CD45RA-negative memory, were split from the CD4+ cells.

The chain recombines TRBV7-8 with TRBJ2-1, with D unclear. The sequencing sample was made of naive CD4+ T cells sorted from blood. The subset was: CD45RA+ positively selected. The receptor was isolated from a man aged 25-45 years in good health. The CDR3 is CASSLILTDYNEQFF. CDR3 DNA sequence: TGTGCCAGCAGCTTAATCCTAACAGACTACAATGAGCAGTTCTTC.